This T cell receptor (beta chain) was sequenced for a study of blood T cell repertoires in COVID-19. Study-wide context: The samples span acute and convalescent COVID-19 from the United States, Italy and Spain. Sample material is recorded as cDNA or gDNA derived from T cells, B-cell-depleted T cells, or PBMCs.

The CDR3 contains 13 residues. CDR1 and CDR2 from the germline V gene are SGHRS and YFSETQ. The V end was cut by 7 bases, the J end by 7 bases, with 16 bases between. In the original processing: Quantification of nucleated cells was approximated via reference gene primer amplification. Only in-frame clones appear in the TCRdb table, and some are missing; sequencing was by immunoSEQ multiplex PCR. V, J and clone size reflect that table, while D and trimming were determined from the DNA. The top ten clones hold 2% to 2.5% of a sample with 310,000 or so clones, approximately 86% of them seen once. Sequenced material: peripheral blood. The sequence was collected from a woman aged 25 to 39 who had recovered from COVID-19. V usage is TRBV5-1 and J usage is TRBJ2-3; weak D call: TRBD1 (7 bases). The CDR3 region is CASGTGDSYTQYF. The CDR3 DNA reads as TGCGCCAGCGGAACAGGGGACTCTTATACGCAGTATTTT.